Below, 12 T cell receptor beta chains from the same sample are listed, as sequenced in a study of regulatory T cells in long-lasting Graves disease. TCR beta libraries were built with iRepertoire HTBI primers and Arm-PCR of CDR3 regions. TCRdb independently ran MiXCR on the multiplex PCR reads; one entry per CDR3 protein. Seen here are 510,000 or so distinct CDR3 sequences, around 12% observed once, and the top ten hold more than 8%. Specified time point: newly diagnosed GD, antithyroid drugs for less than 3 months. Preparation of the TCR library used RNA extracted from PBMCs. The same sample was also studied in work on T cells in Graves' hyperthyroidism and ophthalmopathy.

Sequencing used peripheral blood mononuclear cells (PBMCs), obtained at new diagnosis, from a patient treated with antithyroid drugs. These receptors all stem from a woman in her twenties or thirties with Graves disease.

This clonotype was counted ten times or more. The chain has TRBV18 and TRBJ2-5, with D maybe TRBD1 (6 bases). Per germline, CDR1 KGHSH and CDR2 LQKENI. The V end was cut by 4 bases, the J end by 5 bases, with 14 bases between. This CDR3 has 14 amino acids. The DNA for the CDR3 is TGTGCCAGCTCACAACAGGGAAGTGGGGAGACCCAGTACTTC. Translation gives CASSQQGSGETQYF. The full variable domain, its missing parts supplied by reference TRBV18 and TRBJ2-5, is NAGVMQNPRHLVRRRGQEARLRCSPMKGHSHVYWYRQLPEEGLKFMVYLQKENIIDESGMPKERFSAEFPKEGPSILRIQQVVRGDSAAYFCASSQQGSGETQYFGPGTRLLVL.

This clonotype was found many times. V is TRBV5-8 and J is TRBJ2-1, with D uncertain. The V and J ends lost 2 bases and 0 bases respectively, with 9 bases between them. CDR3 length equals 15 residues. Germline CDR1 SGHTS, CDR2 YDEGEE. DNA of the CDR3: TGTGCCAGCAGCTTTCTGGCCAGCTCCTACAATGAGCAGTTCTTC. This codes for CASSFLASSYNEQFF.

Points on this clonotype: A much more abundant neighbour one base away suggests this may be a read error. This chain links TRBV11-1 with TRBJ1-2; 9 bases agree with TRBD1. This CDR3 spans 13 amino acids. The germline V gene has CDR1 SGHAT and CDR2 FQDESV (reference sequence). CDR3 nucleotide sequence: TGTGCCAGCAGCCGGGACAGGGCTGGAGGCTACGCCTTC. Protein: CASSRDRAGGYAF.

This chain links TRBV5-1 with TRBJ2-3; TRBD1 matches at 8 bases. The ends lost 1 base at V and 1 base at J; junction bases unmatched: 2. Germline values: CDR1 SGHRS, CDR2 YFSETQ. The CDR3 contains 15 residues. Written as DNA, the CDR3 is TGCGCCAGCAGCTTGCAGGGGGCTGGCACAGATACGCAGTATTTT. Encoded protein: CASSLQGAGTDTQYF. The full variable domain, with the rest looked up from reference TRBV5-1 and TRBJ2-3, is KAGVTQTPRYLIKTRGQQVTLSCSPISGHRSVSWYQQTPGQGLQFLFEYFSETQRNKGNFPGRFSGRQFSNSRSEMNVSTLELGDSALYLCASSLQGAGTDTQYFGPGTRLTVL.

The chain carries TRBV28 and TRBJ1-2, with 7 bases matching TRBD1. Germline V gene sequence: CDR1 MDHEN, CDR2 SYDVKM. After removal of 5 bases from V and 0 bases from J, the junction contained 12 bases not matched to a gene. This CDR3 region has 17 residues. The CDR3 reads CASSQGAGGGSNYGYTF. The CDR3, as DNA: TGTGCCAGCAGTCAAGGGGCAGGGGGAGGATCTAACTATGGCTACACCTTC.

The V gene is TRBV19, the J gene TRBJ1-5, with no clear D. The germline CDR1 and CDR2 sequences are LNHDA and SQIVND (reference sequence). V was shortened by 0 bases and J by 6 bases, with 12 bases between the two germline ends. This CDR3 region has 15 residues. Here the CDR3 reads CASSIETGLGQPQHF. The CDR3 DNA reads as TGTGCCAGTAGTATAGAGACGGGCTTAGGTCAGCCCCAGCATTTT.

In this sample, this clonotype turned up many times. CDR3 sequence: CASSQGVEGAQPQHF. Written as DNA, the CDR3 is TGTGCCAGCAGCCAAGGTGTCGAGGGGGCCCAGCCCCAGCATTTT. The chain is built from TRBV3-1 and TRBJ1-5; TRBD1 matches 7 bases. The CDR3 runs 15 residues. With 1 base clipped from V and 7 bases from J, the junction kept 7 bases outside the gene matches. Germline V gene lookup returns CDR1 LGHDT and CDR2 YNNKEL (reference sequence).

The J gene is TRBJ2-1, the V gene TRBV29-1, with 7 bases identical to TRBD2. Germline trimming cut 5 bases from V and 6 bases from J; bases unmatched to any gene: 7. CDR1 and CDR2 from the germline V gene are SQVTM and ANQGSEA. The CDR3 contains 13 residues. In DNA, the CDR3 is TGCAGCGTTCCGGCGGGAGTGGGCAATGAGCAGTTCTTC. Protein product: CSVPAGVGNEQFF.

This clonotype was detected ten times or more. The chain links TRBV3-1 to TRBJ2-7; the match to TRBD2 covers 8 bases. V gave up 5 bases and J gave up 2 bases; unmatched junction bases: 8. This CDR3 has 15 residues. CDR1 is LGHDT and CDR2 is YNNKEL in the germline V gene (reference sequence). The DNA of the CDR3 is TGTGCCAGCAGCGTTGGTGTAGCGGGAACCTACGAGCAGTACTTC. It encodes CASSVGVAGTYEQYF.

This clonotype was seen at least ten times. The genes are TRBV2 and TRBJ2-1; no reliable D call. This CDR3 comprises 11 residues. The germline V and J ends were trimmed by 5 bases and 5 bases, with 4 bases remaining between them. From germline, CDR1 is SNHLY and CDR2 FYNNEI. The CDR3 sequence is CASSINNEQFF. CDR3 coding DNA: TGTGCCAGCAGTATAAACAATGAGCAGTTCTTC. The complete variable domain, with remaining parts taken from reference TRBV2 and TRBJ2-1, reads EPEVTQTPSHQVTQMGQEVILRCVPISNHLYFYWYRQILGQKVEFLVSFYNNEISEKSEIFDDQFSVERPDGSNFTLKIRSTKLEDSAMYFCASSINNEQFFGPGTRLTVL.

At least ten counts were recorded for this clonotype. CDR3: CASSAATGGINEQFF. The CDR3, as DNA: TGCGCCAGCAGTGCTGCGACAGGGGGCATAAATGAGCAGTTCTTC. The J gene is TRBJ2-1, the V gene TRBV10-1, with TRBD1 matching 10 bases. CDR3 length: 15 residues. CDR1 is WNHNN and CDR2 is SYGVQD in the germline V gene (reference sequence). Trimming cost V 4 bases and J 7 bases; bases outside gene matches: 7.

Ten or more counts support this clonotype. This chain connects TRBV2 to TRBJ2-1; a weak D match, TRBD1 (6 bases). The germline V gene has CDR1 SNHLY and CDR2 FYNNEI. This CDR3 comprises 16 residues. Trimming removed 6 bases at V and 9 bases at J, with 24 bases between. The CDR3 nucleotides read TGTGCCAGCAGCAATAACAGGGTTGATGGGCTGAGTGAGCAGTTCTTC. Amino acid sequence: CASSNNRVDGLSEQFF.